The sequence of this T cell receptor (beta chain) was determined in a study of Graves' ophthalmopathy and Graves' hyperthyroidism. The study, taken as a whole, reports: The majority of expanded thyroid clonotypes above 0.001 frequency also occurred in blood.

CDR3 regions of TCR beta were amplified from RNA transcripts. Investigators did first-round RT-PCR with HTBI primers, then second-round multiplex PCR. Using its own MiXCR run on the multiplex PCR reads, TCRdb lists one record per CDR3 protein. The table lists about 220,000 distinct CDR3 sequences, roughly 21% of them singletons. At least ten counts were recorded for this clonotype. Its antigen is not identified. Trimming removed 2 bases at V and 5 bases at J, with 13 bases between. Germline CDR1 is SGHAT and CDR2 is FQNNGV. The CDR3 length is 14 residues. The sequenced sample was peripheral blood. This TCR came from a woman between 50 and 59 years old with Graves' ophthalmopathy. The V and J genes are TRBV11-2 and TRBJ2-7, with D unresolved. The CDR3 here is CASSLSHLYDEQYF. Here the CDR3 DNA reads TGTGCCAGCAGCTTAAGCCACCTTTACGACGAGCAGTACTTC.